This TCR beta chain was recorded in a study of T cells in Graves' hyperthyroidism and ophthalmopathy. The CDR3 runs 12 residues. Deletions cut 6 bases from V and 2 bases from J, with 10 bases between. Germline V CDR1 and CDR2: SQVTM, ANQGSEA. This clonotype was seen ten or more times. The investigators amplified TCR beta CDR3 regions from RNA transcripts. The HTBI primer set drove a first-round RT-PCR of the TCR CDR3. Via MiXCR, TCRdb re-called the multiplex PCR reads, giving one row per CDR3 protein. The sample includes 550,000 to 700,000 distinct CDR3 sequences, about half of them seen just once. In making diagnoses, clinical symptoms, serum thyroxine and TRAb, thyroid ultrasound and orbital computed tomography were all used.

V usage is TRBV29-1 and J usage is TRBJ2-5, with a tentative D call TRBD2 (6 bases). Sequenced sample: peripheral blood or thyroid tissue (not recorded which). The source of this sequence is an adult woman with Graves' disease, either hyperthyroidism or ophthalmopathy (not recorded which). The CDR3 here is CSVRLGQETQYF. The DNA of the CDR3 is TGCAGCGTCCGACTAGGGCAAGAGACCCAGTACTTC.